A selection of T cell receptor beta chains follows, all from one sample in a study of T cell repertoires in cytomegalovirus infection. TCRdb recomputed calls from the reads with MiXCR, one row per CDR3 protein. The sample lists hundreds of thousands of distinct CDR3 sequences, about 24% occurring once. Sequenced: CD8+ T cells from PBMCs. These receptors all come from a human donor in good health (CMV status not recorded). Some clones in this sample may be carry-over from other donors' samples. The CDR3 runs from the conserved cysteine through the conserved F or W.

J gene,V gene,CDR3 protein
TRBJ2-1,TRBV5-1,CASSLAPGGYNEQFF
TRBJ2-5,TRBV6-5,CASSYMDRGPQATQYF
TRBJ2-1,TRBV28,CASSLVGGGSYNEQFF
TRBJ1-2,TRBV7-6,CASSMGQYYGYTF
TRBJ1-1,TRBV29-1,CSVEGGERNTEAFF
TRBJ2-2,TRBV7-6,CASSPSWGGNTGELFF
TRBJ2-5,TRBV28,CASRTQGVEETQYF
TRBJ1-1,TRBV4-2,CASSQVAAEHTEAFF
TRBJ2-1,TRBV5-6,CASSAGTLYNEQFF
TRBJ2-5,TRBV14,CASSQGKETQYF
TRBJ2-3,TRBV6-2/TRBV6-3,CASSYSTPWTDTQYF
TRBJ2-1,TRBV29-1,CSAVGGLMGNEQFF
TRBJ1-1,TRBV29-1,CSVEWGNEAFF
TRBJ1-2,TRBV7-9,CASSSDIRNYGYTF
TRBJ2-7,TRBV29-1,CSVGVGGFYEQYF
TRBJ2-1,TRBV9,CASSVLGSGNEQFF
TRBJ2-7,TRBV19,CASSIETGYEQYF
TRBJ2-2,TRBV4-2,CASSQEPEAVNTGELFF
TRBJ1-1,TRBV6-2/TRBV6-3,CASSTPAGTSFNTEAFF
TRBJ2-1,TRBV15,CATSSRDKKPFLYNEQFF
TRBJ1-2,TRBV15,CATSREPGQYYGYTF
TRBJ1-2,TRBV6-5,CASSYRYLVDYGYTF
TRBJ1-1,TRBV14,CASSQRTVTNTEAFF
TRBJ1-1,TRBV7-9,CASSLYGNTEAFF